The 20 T cell receptor beta chains in this list originate from one sample, sequenced in a study of T cell repertoires in cytomegalovirus infection. TCRdb called the reads again in MiXCR, with one record for every CDR3 protein. The table lists roughly 760,000 distinct CDR3 sequences, approximately 34% of them singletons. The material sequenced was PBMCs. These receptors came from a human donor in good health (CMV status not recorded). Some clones in this sample may be carry-over from other donors' samples.

The V gene is TRBV7-6, the J gene TRBJ2-7, with D maybe TRBD1 (6 bases). Between the trimmed V and J ends, which lost 0 bases and 3 bases, there was a span of 12 bases. Germline V gene data show CDR1 as SGHVS and CDR2 as FNYEAQ. The CDR3 has 15 residues. The CDR3 nucleotides are TGTGCCAGCAGCTTAGCGGGGGCGGAGGACTACGAGCAGTACTTC. This translates into CASSLAGAEDYEQYF.

The chain couples TRBV11-2 to TRBJ2-1; TRBD1 aligns across 7 bases. The trim removed 0 bases at V and 5 bases at J, leaving 4 bases unmatched. The CDR3 totals 15 residues. The germline gives CDR1 SGHAT, CDR2 FQNNGV. CDR3 region: CASSLDWDSHNEQFF. The CDR3, as DNA: TGTGCCAGCAGCTTAGATTGGGACAGTCACAATGAGCAGTTCTTC.

This clonotype was observed a few times. V and J are TRBV4-1 and TRBJ2-3; D remains ambiguous. The CDR3 totals 14 residues. Trimming left V 7 bases short and J 2 bases short, with 13 bases between. From germline, CDR1 is MGHRA and CDR2 YSYEKL. The CDR3 DNA sequence: TGCGCCAGCAAGGTAGTCCTGGCCACAGATACGCAGTATTTT. This codes for CASKVVLATDTQYF.

This clonotype was seen more than once but under ten times. The rearrangement uses TRBV10-3 and TRBJ2-7; 13 nucleotides match TRBD2. V shed 10 bases, J shed 3 bases, and the junction held 3 bases outside the gene matches. CDR1 and CDR2 from the germline V gene are ENHRY and SYGVKD. This CDR3 has 13 amino acids. The CDR3 is CATRLAGGYEQYF. In DNA, the CDR3 is TGTGCCACCCGACTAGCGGGAGGCTACGAGCAGTACTTC.

The V call is TRBV28, the J call TRBJ1-2; TRBD1 matches at 12 bases. The CDR3 runs to 14 residues. V lost 7 bases and J lost 7; bases outside the gene matches: 7. Per the germline V gene, CDR1 is MDHEN and CDR2 is SYDVKM. The CDR3 region has the DNA TGTGCCAGCATTCTGGGACAGGGGGCTGCTGGCTACACCTTC. Its translation: CASILGQGAAGYTF.

The rearrangement links TRBV28 to TRBJ2-7; D possibly corresponds to TRBD2 (6 bases). V dropped 8 bases and J dropped 0 bases, with 17 bases sitting between them. Germline CDR1 and CDR2: MDHEN and SYDVKM. The CDR3 sequence is 15 residues long. The CDR3 DNA is TGTGCCAGCCTTACCCTTGGGGGGTCCTCCTACGAGCAGTACTTC. Its translation: CASLTLGGSSYEQYF.

This clonotype was seen a handful of times. This chain uses TRBV19 with TRBJ1-1, with 7 bases matching TRBD1. The germline CDR1 and CDR2 sequences are LNHDA and SQIVND (reference sequence). This CDR3 is 14 amino acids long. The junction had 15 bases not matched to a gene; V was cut back by 9 bases and J by 8 bases. CDR3 amino acids: CASTDLQGVLEAFF. Written as DNA, the CDR3 is TGTGCCAGCACCGATCTCCAGGGGGTCCTCGAAGCTTTCTTT.

This clonotype was found many times. The chain carries TRBV7-2 and TRBJ2-2, with D uncertain. The CDR3 sequence is 13 residues long. V lost 2 bases to trimming and J lost 5 bases, with 6 bases between them. Germline V gives CDR1 SGHTA, CDR2 FQGNSA. The CDR3 DNA sequence: TGTGCCAGCAGCTTATCCCGAACCGGGGAGCTGTTTTTT. This encodes CASSLSRTGELFF.

The rearrangement uses TRBV6-1 and TRBJ2-7; no reliable D call. The CDR3 extends over 15 amino acids. Germline lookup yields CDR1 MNHNS and CDR2 SASEGT. Trimming cost V 2 bases and J 6 bases, with 17 bases left between them. CDR3 region: CASSEQLGQAVEQYF. The CDR3 DNA reads TGTGCCAGCAGTGAACAGTTGGGCCAGGCCGTCGAGCAGTACTTC.

This clonotype was seen only a few times. The chain uses TRBV6-1 and TRBJ2-3; TRBD2 agrees at 10 bases. The CDR3 sequence is 16 residues long. Per the germline V gene, CDR1 is MNHNS and CDR2 is SASEGT. The junction had 8 bases not matched to a gene; V was cut back by 2 bases and J by 6 bases. CDR3 nucleotide sequence: TGTGCCAGCAGTGAAAGGCTAGCGGGAGTTTCGGATACGCAGTATTTT. Translation gives CASSERLAGVSDTQYF.

The sample holds a few counts of this clonotype. The chain has TRBV4-1 and TRBJ2-5; the match to TRBD2 covers 8 bases. The CDR3 consists of 19 residues. Germline CDR1 reads MGHRA; CDR2 reads YSYEKL. The V segment lost 1 base and the J segment 5 bases; nucleotides outside the gene matches: 18. CDR3 residues: CASSQGGVGVAGGYETQYF. CDR3 nucleotides: TGCGCCAGCAGCCAAGGGGGGGTTGGTGTTGCGGGGGGATATGAGACCCAGTACTTC.

This clonotype was seen repeatedly, ten times or more. The chain uses TRBV7-2 and TRBJ2-2; 7 nucleotides align to TRBD1. Germline assignment: CDR1 SGHTA and CDR2 FQGNSA. The V segment lost 2 bases and the J segment 1 base; nucleotides outside the gene matches: 4. The CDR3 sequence is 16 residues long. CDR3 loop: CASSLPTGMNTGELFF. In DNA, the CDR3 is TGTGCCAGCAGCTTACCGACAGGGATGAACACCGGGGAGCTGTTTTTT.

The rearrangement links TRBV12-3 or TRBV12-4 to TRBJ1-5; D is unclear. The CDR3 has 16 amino acids. V shed 2 bases and J shed 5 bases, with 16 bases lying between them. Written as DNA, the CDR3 is TGTGCCAGCAGTTTACGAAGAATCCCCAATCATCAGCCCCAGCATTTT. Encoded protein: CASSLRRIPNHQPQHF.

This clonotype has a handful of counts. This rearrangement joins TRBV7-2 to TRBJ1-1; D remains unclear. V lost 5 bases and J lost 1, with 11 bases in between. The CDR3 covers 14 residues. Per germline, CDR1 SGHTA and CDR2 FQGNSA. CDR3 DNA: TGTGCCAGCAGCCCCAAAAGTAGGAACACTGAAGCTTTCTTT. Translating gives CASSPKSRNTEAFF.

The J gene is TRBJ1-1, the V gene TRBV2, with 8 bases that match TRBD1. The CDR3 covers 15 residues. The germline V gene encodes CDR1 SNHLY and CDR2 FYNNEI. After removal of 5 bases from V and 4 bases from J, the junction contained 9 bases not matched to a gene. The CDR3 sequence: CASSTGQGRVTEAFF. The CDR3, as DNA: TGTGCCAGCAGTACTGGACAGGGAAGGGTCACTGAAGCTTTCTTT.

A single count supports this clonotype. This sequence joins TRBV6-6 and TRBJ1-2; the match to TRBD1 covers 8 bases. V was pared by 7 bases and J by 14 bases, with 6 bases of the junction left unmatched. The length of the CDR3 is 10 residues. Looked up from germline, CDR1 is MNHNY and CDR2 is SVGAGI (reference sequence). CDR3 DNA: TGTGCCAGCAAGAAACAGGGGGTAACCTTC. It encodes CASKKQGVTF.

This clonotype was counted between two and nine times. This rearrangement joins TRBV7-6 to TRBJ2-5, with D possibly being TRBD1 (6 bases). Trimming removed 3 bases at V and 3 bases at J, with 14 bases between. The CDR3 is 15 amino acids. Germline V gene lookup returns CDR1 SGHVS and CDR2 FNYEAQ. The CDR3 loop reads CASSLTGTNKETQYF. The DNA for the CDR3 is TGTGCCAGCAGCTTGACCGGGACAAATAAAGAGACCCAGTACTTC.

The V call is TRBV7-2, the J call TRBJ2-3, with D possibly TRBD1 on 5 matching bases. This CDR3 contains 16 residues. Trimming stripped 5 bases from V and 0 bases from J, with 15 bases between. The germline CDR1 and CDR2 sequences are SGHTA and FQGNSA. CDR3 coding DNA: TGTGCCAGCAGCGCCGCGGACAATCCTAGCACAGATACGCAGTATTTT. Translated, it gives CASSAADNPSTDTQYF.

This clonotype occurred a few times. This chain joins TRBV7-2 and TRBJ2-2; D is unclear. This CDR3 has 14 amino acids. Trimming shortened V by 2 bases and J by 3 bases, and 7 bases separated the two germline ends. Germline V gives CDR1 SGHTA, CDR2 FQGNSA. CDR3 protein: CASSLNRDTGELFF. CDR3 nucleotides: TGTGCCAGCAGCTTAAATAGGGACACCGGGGAGCTGTTTTTT.

The J gene is TRBJ1-1, the V gene TRBV11-3; the match to TRBD1 covers 8 bases. The V gene end was trimmed by 4 bases and the J gene end by 11 bases; junction bases not matched to a gene: 9. Germline CDR1 reads SGHNT; CDR2 reads YENEEA. CDR3 length: 13 residues. As DNA, the CDR3 is TGTGCCAGCAGCTCGGCCCAGGGGGCGCCGGCTTTCTTT. It yields the protein CASSSAQGAPAFF.